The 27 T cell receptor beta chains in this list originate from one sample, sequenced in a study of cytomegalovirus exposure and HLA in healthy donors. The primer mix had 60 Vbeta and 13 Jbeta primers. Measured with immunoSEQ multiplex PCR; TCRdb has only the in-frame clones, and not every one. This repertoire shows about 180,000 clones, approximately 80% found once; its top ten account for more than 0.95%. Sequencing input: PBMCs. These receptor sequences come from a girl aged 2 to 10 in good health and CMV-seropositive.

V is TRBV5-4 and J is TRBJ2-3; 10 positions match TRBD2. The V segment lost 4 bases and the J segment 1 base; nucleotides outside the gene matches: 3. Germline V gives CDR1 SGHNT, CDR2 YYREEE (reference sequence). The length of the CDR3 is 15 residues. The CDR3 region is CASSPGTSGTDTQYF. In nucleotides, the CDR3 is TGTGCCAGCAGCCCTGGGACTAGCGGCACAGATACGCAGTATTTT.

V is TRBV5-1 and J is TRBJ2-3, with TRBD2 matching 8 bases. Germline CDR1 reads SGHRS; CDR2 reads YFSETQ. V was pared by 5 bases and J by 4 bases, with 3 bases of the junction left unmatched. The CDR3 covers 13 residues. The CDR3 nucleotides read TGCGCCAGCAGAAGAGCGGGGGCAGATACGCAGTATTTT. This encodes CASRRAGADTQYF.

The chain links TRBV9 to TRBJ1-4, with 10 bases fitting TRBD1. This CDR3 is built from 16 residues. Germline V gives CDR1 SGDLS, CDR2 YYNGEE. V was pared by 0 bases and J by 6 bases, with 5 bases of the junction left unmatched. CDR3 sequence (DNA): TGTGCCAGCAGCGTAGGAGGGGGGACAGGGGATGAAAAACTGTTTTTT. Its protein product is CASSVGGGTGDEKLFF.

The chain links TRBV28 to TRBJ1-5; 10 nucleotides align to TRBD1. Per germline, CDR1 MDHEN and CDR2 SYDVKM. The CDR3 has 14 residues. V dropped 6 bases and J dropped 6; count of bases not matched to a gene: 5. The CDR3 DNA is TGTGCCAGCAGGGGACAGGGGATCTCTCAGCCCCAGCATTTT. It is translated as CASRGQGISQPQHF.

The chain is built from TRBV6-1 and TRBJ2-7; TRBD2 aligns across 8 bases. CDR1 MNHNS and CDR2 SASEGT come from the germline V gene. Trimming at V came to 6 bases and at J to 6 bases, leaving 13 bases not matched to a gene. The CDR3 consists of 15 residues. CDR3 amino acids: CASSPGPGLVSEQYF. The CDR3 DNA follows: TGTGCCAGCAGCCCCGGGCCGGGACTAGTGAGCGAGCAGTACTTC.

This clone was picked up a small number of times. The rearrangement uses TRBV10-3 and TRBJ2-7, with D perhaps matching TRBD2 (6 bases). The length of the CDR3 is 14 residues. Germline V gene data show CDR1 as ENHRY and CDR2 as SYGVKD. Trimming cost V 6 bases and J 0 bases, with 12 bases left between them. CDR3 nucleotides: TGTGCCATCAGACACGGGGGAAGCTCCTACGAGCAGTACTTC. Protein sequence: CAIRHGGSSYEQYF.

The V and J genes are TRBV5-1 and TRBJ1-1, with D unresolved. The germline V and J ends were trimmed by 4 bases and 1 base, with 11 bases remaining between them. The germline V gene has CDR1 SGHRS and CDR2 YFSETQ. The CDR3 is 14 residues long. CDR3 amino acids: CASSPLATNTEAFF. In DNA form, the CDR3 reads TGCGCCAGCAGCCCCTTAGCGACGAACACTGAAGCTTTCTTT.

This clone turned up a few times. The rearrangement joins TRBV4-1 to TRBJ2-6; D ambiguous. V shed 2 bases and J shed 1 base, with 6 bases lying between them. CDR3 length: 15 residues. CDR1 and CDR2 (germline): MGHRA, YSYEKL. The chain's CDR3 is CASSQFASGANVLTF. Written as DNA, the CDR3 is TGCGCCAGCAGCCAATTTGCGTCTGGGGCCAACGTCCTGACTTTC.

The DNA for the CDR3 is TGTGCCAGTATCCGGACAACTACTAACACCGGGGAGCTGTTTTTT. The encoded protein is CASIRTTTNTGELFF. The chain has TRBV19 and TRBJ2-2; D is perhaps TRBD1 (5 bases). V lost 7 bases and J lost 2, with 14 bases in between. Germline loops: CDR1 LNHDA, CDR2 SQIVND (reference sequence). The CDR3 sequence is 15 residues long.

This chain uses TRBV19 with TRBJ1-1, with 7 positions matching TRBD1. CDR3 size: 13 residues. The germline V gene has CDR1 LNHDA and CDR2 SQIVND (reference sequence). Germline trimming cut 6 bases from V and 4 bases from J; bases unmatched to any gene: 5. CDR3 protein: CASRTQGSTEAFF. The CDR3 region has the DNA TGTGCCAGTAGGACACAGGGGTCCACTGAAGCTTTCTTT.

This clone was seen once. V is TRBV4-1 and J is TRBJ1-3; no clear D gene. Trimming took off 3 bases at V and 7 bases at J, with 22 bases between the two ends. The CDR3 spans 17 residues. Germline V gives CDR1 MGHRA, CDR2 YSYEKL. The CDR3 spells CASSHPFGPRRGNTIYF. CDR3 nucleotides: TGCGCCAGCAGCCACCCATTCGGACCTCGACGCGGGAACACCATATATTTT.

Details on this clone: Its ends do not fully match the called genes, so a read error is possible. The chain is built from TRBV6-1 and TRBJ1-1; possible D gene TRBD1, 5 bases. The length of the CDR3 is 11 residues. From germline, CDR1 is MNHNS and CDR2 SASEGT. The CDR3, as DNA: TGTGCCAGCAGCGACATACACAGGACACTTTTT. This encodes CASSDIHRTLF.

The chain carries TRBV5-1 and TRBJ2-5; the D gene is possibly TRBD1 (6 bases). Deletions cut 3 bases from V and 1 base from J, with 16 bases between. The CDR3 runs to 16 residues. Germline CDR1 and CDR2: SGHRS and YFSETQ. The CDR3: CASSSPGQGSQETQYF. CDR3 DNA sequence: TGCGCCAGCAGCTCTCCGGGACAAGGAAGCCAAGAGACCCAGTACTTC.

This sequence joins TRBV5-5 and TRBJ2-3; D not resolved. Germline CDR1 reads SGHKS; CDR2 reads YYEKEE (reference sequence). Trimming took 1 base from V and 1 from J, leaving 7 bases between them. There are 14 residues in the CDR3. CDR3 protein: CASSLTPGTDTQYF. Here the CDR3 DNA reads TGTGCCAGCAGCTTGACCCCGGGCACAGATACGCAGTATTTT. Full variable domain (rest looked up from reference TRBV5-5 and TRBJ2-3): DAGVTQSPTHLIKTRGQQVTLRCSPISGHKSVSWYQQVLGQGPQFIFQYYEKEERGRGNFPDRFSARQFPNYSSELNVNALLLGDSALYLCASSLTPGTDTQYFGPGTRLTVL.

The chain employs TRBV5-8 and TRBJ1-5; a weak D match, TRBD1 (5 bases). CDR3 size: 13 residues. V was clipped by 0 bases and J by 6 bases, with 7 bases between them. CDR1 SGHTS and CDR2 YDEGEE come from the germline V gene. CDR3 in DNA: TGTGCCAGCAGCTTGGCAAGGGGTCAGCCCCAGCATTTT. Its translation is CASSLARGQPQHF.

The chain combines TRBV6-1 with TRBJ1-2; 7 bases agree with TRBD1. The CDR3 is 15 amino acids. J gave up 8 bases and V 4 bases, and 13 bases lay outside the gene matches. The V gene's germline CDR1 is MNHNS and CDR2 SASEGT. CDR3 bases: TGTGCCAGCAGTGCTAGGGACAGCCGCGAGTGGGGCTACACCTTC. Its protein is CASSARDSREWGYTF.

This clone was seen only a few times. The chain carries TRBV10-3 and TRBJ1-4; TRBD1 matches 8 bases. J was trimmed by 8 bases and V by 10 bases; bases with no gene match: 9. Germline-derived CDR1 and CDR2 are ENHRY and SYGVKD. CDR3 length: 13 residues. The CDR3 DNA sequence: TGTGCCACCAGGACAGGGCCTCGGGAAAAACTGTTTTTT. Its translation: CATRTGPREKLFF.

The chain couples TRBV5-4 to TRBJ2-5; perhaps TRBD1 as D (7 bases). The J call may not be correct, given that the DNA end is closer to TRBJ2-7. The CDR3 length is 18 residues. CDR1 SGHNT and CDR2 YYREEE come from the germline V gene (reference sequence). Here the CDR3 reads CASSGQGVKGSGDYEQYF. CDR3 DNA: TGTGCCAGCAGCGGTCAGGGGGTTAAGGGTAGCGGAGACTACGAGCAGTACTTC.

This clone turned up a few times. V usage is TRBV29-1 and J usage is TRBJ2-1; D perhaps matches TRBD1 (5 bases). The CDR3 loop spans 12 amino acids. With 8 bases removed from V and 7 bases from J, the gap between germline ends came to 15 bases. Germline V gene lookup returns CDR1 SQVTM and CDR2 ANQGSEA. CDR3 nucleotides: TGCAGCAAGACAGCCGTCCTGAATGAGCAGTTCTTC. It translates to CSKTAVLNEQFF.

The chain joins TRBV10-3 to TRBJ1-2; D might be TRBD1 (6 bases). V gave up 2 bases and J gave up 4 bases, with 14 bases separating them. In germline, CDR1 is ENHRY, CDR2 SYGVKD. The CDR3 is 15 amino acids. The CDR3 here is CAISEEGRGVYGYTF. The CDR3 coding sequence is TGTGCCATCAGTGAGGAGGGCAGGGGCGTCTATGGCTACACCTTC.

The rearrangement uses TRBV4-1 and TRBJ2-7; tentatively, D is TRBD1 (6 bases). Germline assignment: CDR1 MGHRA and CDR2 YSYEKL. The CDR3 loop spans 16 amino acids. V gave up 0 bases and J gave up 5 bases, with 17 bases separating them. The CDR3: CASSQDIRAGANEQYF. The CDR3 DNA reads TGCGCCAGCAGCCAAGATATACGCGCAGGGGCGAACGAGCAGTACTTC.

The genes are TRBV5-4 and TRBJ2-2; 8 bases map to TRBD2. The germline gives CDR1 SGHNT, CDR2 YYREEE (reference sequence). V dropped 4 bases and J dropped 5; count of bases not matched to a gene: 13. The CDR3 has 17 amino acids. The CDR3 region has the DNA TGTGCCAGCAGCCCCCGAGCGGGAGCTAGAGGTACCGGGGAGCTGTTTTTT. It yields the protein CASSPRAGARGTGELFF.

This chain's CDR3 is CAIGGGGTDTQYF. Here the CDR3 DNA reads TGTGCCATCGGAGGCGGGGGCACAGATACGCAGTATTTT. This chain links TRBV10-3 with TRBJ2-3, with D possibly matching TRBD2 (6 bases). Germline CDR1 reads ENHRY; CDR2 reads SYGVKD. Trimming took off 8 bases at V and 1 base at J, with 10 bases between the two ends. The CDR3 contains 13 residues.

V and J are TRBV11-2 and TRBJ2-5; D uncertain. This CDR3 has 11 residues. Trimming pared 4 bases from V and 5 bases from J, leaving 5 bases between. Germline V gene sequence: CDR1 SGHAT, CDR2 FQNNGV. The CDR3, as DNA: TGTGCCAGCAGCTCCAGGGAGACCCAGTACTTC. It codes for CASSSRETQYF.

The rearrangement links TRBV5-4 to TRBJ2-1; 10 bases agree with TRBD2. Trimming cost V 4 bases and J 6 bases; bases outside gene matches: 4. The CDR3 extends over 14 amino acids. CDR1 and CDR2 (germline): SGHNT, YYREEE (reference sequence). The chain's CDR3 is CASSPGLATNEQFF. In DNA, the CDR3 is TGTGCCAGCAGCCCGGGACTAGCGACCAATGAGCAGTTCTTC.

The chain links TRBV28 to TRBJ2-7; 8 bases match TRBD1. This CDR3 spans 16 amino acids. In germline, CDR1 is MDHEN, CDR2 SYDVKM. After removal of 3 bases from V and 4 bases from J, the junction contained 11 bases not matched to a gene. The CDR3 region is CASSFWSAGGKYEQYF. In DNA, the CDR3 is TGTGCCAGCAGTTTCTGGTCGGCAGGGGGCAAGTACGAGCAGTACTTC.

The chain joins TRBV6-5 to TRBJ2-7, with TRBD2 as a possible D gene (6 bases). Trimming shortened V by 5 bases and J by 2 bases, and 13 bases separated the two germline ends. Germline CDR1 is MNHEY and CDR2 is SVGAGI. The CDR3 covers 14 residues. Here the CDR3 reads CASSARDSAYEQYF. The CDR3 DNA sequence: TGTGCCAGCAGTGCCCGGGACTCCGCCTACGAGCAGTACTTC.